The T cell receptor beta chain under discussion was sequenced for a study of T cell responses to AZD1222 COVID-19 vaccine (dated by TCRdb to about 2021). In the study overall: AZD1222 recipients given second doses at about 4 weeks or at about 12 weeks were pooled, since spike-specific TCR depth and breadth were not found to differ between the two schedules. A total of around 240 trial participants underwent TCR sequencing, of whom 200 to 220 received two doses of AZD1222 and around 26 received two doses of the MenACWY control vaccine. Trial participants were enrolled by age into 18-55, 56-69 and 70-plus year subgroups, with around 150, 28 and 57 TCR-sequenced participants respectively.

The CDR3 regions of human TCRbeta chains were analyzed by immunosequencing. In the original analysis: TCRs in the repertoires were compared against a reference library of SARS-CoV-2-specific TCRs that had been generated with the MIRA antigen-specificity platform. Breadth meant the fraction of unique TCRs that were SARS-CoV-2-associated, whereas depth meant the fraction of total T cells that were SARS-CoV-2-associated. Using the MIRA data, each spike-specific TCR was mapped to the spike region that the TCR reacts to and placed in a CD4 or CD8 class. Log10-transformed breadth and depth values were compared by one-way ANOVA with Sidak's multiple comparisons tests. TCRdb retrieved this table from immuneACCESS and kept in-frame rearrangements only. Not all clones are present; in checked studies, unresolved V genes account for under half, and no reason is known for the remainder. V, J and clone size were drawn from that table, and D and trimming were deduced from the DNA. The sample contains roughly 160,000 clones, 90% to 95% of them found a single time. The ten largest clones add up to 0.6% to 0.7% of the sample.

In its sample, this clone was seen once. Its antigen is not yet known. No much larger clone exists at a distance of one base, and base qualities are not known. Taken with the paper, the label for time point translates to: baseline before first vaccination. The vaccinee samples were drawn from two UK trials, COV001 and COV002, one of which was a single-blind randomized controlled phase 2/3 trial testing AZD1222 (ChAdOx1 nCoV-19) in healthy adults. For TCRbeta chain sequencing, PBMC samples were collected from trial participants at day 0 and at day 28 after the second dose. Results and caveats for the whole study, not just this receptor: The whole spike protein was spanned by vaccine-associated CD4 TCRs, and dominant responses were seen in regions 160-218 and 743-854. Nearly half of unique spike-specific TCRs reportedly recognized epitopes outside regions mutated in the B.1.351 and B.1.1.7 variants. Most participants were white British and females outnumbered males, and the authors suggested that clonal diversity may have been underestimated. The 56-69-year group was small, and its depth increase did not reach significance, likely because of low power. Conclusions about previously exposed vaccinees are limited, since just a handful of AZD1222 recipients were seropositive for SARS-CoV-2 at baseline. No day 14 peak-response samples were available, so repertoires were characterized only after the peak T cell response. After two AZD1222 doses, spike-specific TCR breadth and depth were significantly higher than at day 0 and than in MenACWY recipients.

Spanning cysteine to phenylalanine, the CDR3 consists of 15 amino acids. The read is trimmed to its CDR3 DNA, 45 bases read in frame from base 1. V was cut back by 1 base and J by 2 bases, leaving a gap of 8 bases between them. For CDR1 and CDR2, the germline V gene lists KGHSH and LQKENI. The sample consisted of peripheral blood, taken on day 0 of AZD1222 vaccination. The chain links TRBV18 with TRBJ2-2, with the D gene too uncertain to name. This clonotype originated in an adult in good health. Here is the DNA: TGTGCCAGCTCACCACAGGGATTAAACACCGGGGAGCTGTTTTTT. Translated, it gives CASSPQGLNTGELFF.